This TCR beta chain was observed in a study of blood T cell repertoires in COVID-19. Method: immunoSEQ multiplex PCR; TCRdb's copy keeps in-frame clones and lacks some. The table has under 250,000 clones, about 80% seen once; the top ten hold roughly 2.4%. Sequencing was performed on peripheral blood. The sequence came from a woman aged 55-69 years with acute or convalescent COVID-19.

The CDR3 DNA follows: TGTGCCAGCAGCAATTCAGGGGGCTTTGAGACCCAGTACTTC. Translation: CASSNSGGFETQYF. The chain recombines TRBV28 with TRBJ2-5; 8 nucleotides match TRBD1. This CDR3 spans 14 amino acids. CDR1 is MDHEN and CDR2 is SYDVKM in the germline V gene. V lost 6 bases, J lost 5 bases, and 8 bases stayed unmatched.